The 14 T cell receptor beta chains below come from one sample, sequenced in a study of cytomegalovirus exposure and HLA in healthy donors. Amplification used 60 Vbeta primers and 13 Jbeta primers. Only in-frame clones appear in the TCRdb table, and some are missing; sequencing was by immunoSEQ multiplex PCR. The table has 80,000 or so clones, just over 75% seen once. The sample taken for sequencing was PBMCs. The receptor set was obtained from a man over 45 in good health and CMV-seropositive.

The rearrangement uses TRBV27 and TRBJ1-2; D is undetermined. Trimming shortened V by 6 bases and J by 0 bases, and 11 bases separated the two germline ends. The length of the CDR3 is 14 residues. Germline V gives CDR1 MNHEY, CDR2 SMNVEV (reference sequence). The CDR3 protein is CASRAHGANYGYTF. In nucleotides, the CDR3 is TGTGCCAGCAGAGCCCACGGGGCTAACTATGGCTACACCTTC.

V is TRBV19 and J is TRBJ1-1, with 9 positions matching TRBD1. This CDR3 is built from 16 residues. CDR1 LNHDA and CDR2 SQIVND come from the germline V gene (reference sequence). V shed 5 bases, J shed 1 base, and the junction held 8 bases outside the gene matches. The CDR3: CASSAMGQGTNTEAFF. The CDR3 bases are TGTGCCAGTAGTGCCATGGGACAGGGAACGAACACTGAAGCTTTCTTT.

The chain joins TRBV25-1 to TRBJ2-5; TRBD1 aligns across 11 bases. The CDR3 sequence is 15 residues long. V shed 6 bases and J 4 bases; nucleotides not matched to a gene: 7. The V gene's germline CDR1 is MGHDK and CDR2 SYGVNS. The DNA of the CDR3 is TGTGCCAGCAGGCCTTGGGGACAGGGGGGAGAGACCCAGTACTTC. Its translation is CASRPWGQGGETQYF.

This chain links TRBV27 with TRBJ2-2, with a weak D call TRBD1 (5 bases). The V end lost 2 bases, the J end lost 7 bases, and 14 bases lay between the germline ends. CDR1 and CDR2 from the germline V gene are MNHEY and SMNVEV (reference sequence). The CDR3 loop spans 15 amino acids. CDR3 loop: CASSLTATVHGELFF. The CDR3 DNA is TGTGCCAGCAGTTTAACCGCGACAGTTCACGGGGAGCTGTTTTTT.

The V call is TRBV7-3, the J call TRBJ2-7; 7 nucleotides line up with TRBD2. Germline V gives CDR1 SGHTA, CDR2 FQGTGA. The CDR3 extends over 15 amino acids. The V gene end was trimmed by 0 bases and the J gene end by 3 bases; junction bases not matched to a gene: 5. The CDR3 DNA reads TGTGCCAGCAGCTTAACTCAAGCTAGCGGCTACGAGCAGTACTTC. It is translated as CASSLTQASGYEQYF.

This chain links TRBV29-1 with TRBJ2-7, with TRBD2 identical over 10 bases. CDR3 length: 15 amino acids. Per germline, CDR1 SQVTM and CDR2 ANQGSEA. V trimming: 7 bases; J trimming: 4 bases; junction bases outside the gene matches: 13. The CDR3 nucleotides are TGCAGCGCCGTTTCTAGCGGGAGCCCTGCTTACGAGCAGTACTTC. It is translated as CSAVSSGSPAYEQYF.

This chain uses TRBV7-9 with TRBJ2-3, with D possibly matching TRBD2 (6 bases). CDR1 and CDR2 from the germline V gene are SEHNR and FQNEAQ (reference sequence). This CDR3 is 15 amino acids long. Between the trimmed V and J ends, which lost 3 bases and 2 bases, there was a span of 12 bases. In DNA form, the CDR3 reads TGTGCCAGCAGCTTTGAGGGAGGACACACAGATACGCAGTATTTT. Translated, it gives CASSFEGGHTDTQYF.

The gene calls are TRBV9 and TRBJ2-3; a possible D gene is TRBD2 (6 bases). CDR3 length: 15 amino acids. The V gene's germline CDR1 is SGDLS and CDR2 YYNGEE. V lost 0 bases, J lost 2 bases, and 10 bases lay in between. In nucleotides, the CDR3 is TGTGCCAGCAGCGTAGGGACTACCTACACAGATACGCAGTATTTT. As protein: CASSVGTTYTDTQYF.

The chain couples TRBV5-1 to TRBJ2-1; 7 nucleotides match TRBD2. Germline V gene lookup returns CDR1 SGHRS and CDR2 YFSETQ. The V and J ends lost 7 bases and 7 bases, in that order; junction bases with no gene match: 8. This CDR3 is 13 amino acids long. For the CDR3, the DNA is TGCGCCAGCGGTCTTGGGGAGGGGAATGAGCAGTTCTTC. It encodes CASGLGEGNEQFF.

This chain links TRBV12-5 with TRBJ1-1; TRBD1 agrees at 8 bases. J gave up 10 bases and V 7 bases, and 11 bases lay outside the gene matches. The CDR3 contains 13 residues. CDR1 is LGHNT and CDR2 is FRNRAP in the germline V gene. The CDR3 here is CASALTGGRRAFF. CDR3 nucleotides: TGTGCTAGTGCCCTAACAGGGGGGCGTCGAGCTTTCTTT.

V gene TRBV6-6 combines with J gene TRBJ1-6; D ambiguous. The germline V gene encodes CDR1 MNHNY and CDR2 SVGAGI (reference sequence). CDR3 length: 14 residues. The germline V and J ends were trimmed by 6 bases and 10 bases, with 16 bases remaining between them. This chain's CDR3 is CASRSLAVESPLHF. The CDR3 bases are TGTGCCAGCAGAAGCTTAGCAGTAGAATCACCCCTCCACTTT.

This clone is a singleton in its sample. An end of the junction does not agree with germline; a read error may underlie this. The chain couples TRBV7-9 to TRBJ1-5, with D perhaps matching TRBD1 (5 bases). Germline V CDR1 and CDR2: SEHNR, FQNEAQ (reference sequence). The CDR3 is 12 amino acids. This chain's CDR3 is CSSSRGEQPQHF. The CDR3 DNA is TGTTCCAGCAGCCGGGGGGAACAGCCCCAGCATTTT.

The chain recombines TRBV5-5 with TRBJ1-5; tentative D call: TRBD1 (6 bases). Germline CDR1 SGHKS, CDR2 YYEKEE (reference sequence). The CDR3 spans 13 residues. Trimming pared 7 bases from V and 4 bases from J, leaving 12 bases between. This CDR3 reads CASGLTGNQPQHF. The CDR3 nucleotides are TGTGCCAGCGGGCTTACAGGGAATCAGCCCCAGCATTTT.

The rearrangement uses TRBV5-1 and TRBJ2-3; 11 bases fit TRBD1. This CDR3 comprises 15 residues. V shed 0 bases, J shed 6 bases, and the junction held 3 bases outside the gene matches. Germline V gives CDR1 SGHRS, CDR2 YFSETQ. CDR3 bases: TGCGCCAGCAGCTTGGCCGGGACAGGGGGTGATACGCAGTATTTT. Its protein is CASSLAGTGGDTQYF.